Detailed here is one TCR beta chain. This sample stems from a study of blood T cell repertoires in COVID-19. Study information: The study drew acute and convalescent COVID-19 samples from the United States, Italy and Spain.

Assay: immunoSEQ multiplex PCR; the TCRdb copy retains only in-frame clones and omits some. The repertoire includes about 210,000 clones, 89% of them detected once, and about 8.8% sits in the top ten. The ends were cut back, 4 bases at V and 6 bases at J, with 14 bases in the middle. The CDR3 extends over 13 amino acids. Germline CDR1 reads SGHDT; CDR2 reads YYEEEE. This TCR derives from a woman between 18 and 29 years old who had recovered from COVID-19. The V call is TRBV5-6, the J call TRBJ2-7; tentatively, D is TRBD1 (6 bases). Source material: PBMCs or T cells enriched from blood (not recorded which). CDR3 DNA: TGTGCCAGCAGCCACAGGGTGACGCGCGAGCAGTACTTC. Translation: CASSHRVTREQYF.